What follows are 24 T cell receptor beta chains derived from one specimen sequenced in a study of cytomegalovirus exposure and HLA in healthy donors. TCRdb's table, derived via immunoSEQ multiplex PCR, lists solely in-frame clones and lacks some. This sample has 150,000 to 180,000 clones; 86% occur once, and the top ten carry more than 20%. Material: PBMCs. The source of these receptors is a man between 18 and 35 years old in good health and CMV-seropositive.

The CDR3 protein is CASSIDLEQGLSYEQYF. The DNA for the CDR3 is TGTGCCAGTAGTATAGATCTGGAACAGGGGCTTTCCTACGAGCAGTACTTC. The genes are TRBV19 and TRBJ2-7; 7 bases agree with TRBD1. The CDR3 has 17 amino acids. CDR1 and CDR2 from the germline V gene are LNHDA and SQIVND (reference sequence). After removal of 0 bases from V and 1 base from J, the junction contained 9 bases not matched to a gene. Combining the CDR3 with reference TRBV19 and TRBJ2-7 gives the whole variable domain DGGITQSPKYLFRKEGQNVTLSCEQNLNHDAMYWYRQDPGQGLRLIYYSQIVNDFQKGDIAEGYSVSREKKESFPLTVTSAQKNPTAFYLCASSIDLEQGLSYEQYFGPGTRLTVT.

The chain recombines TRBV19 with TRBJ1-2; the D is unclear. The ends were cut back, 7 bases at V and 8 bases at J, with 17 bases in the middle. The CDR3 totals 13 residues. Germline V CDR1 and CDR2: LNHDA, SQIVND (reference sequence). The CDR3 region has the DNA TGTGCCAGTACCGAGGGCCCTCTACGGGGCTACACCTTC. Translation: CASTEGPLRGYTF.

The genes are TRBV13 and TRBJ2-2; 8 nucleotides align to TRBD2. From germline, CDR1 is PRHDT and CDR2 FYEKMQ (reference sequence). V lost 0 bases and J lost 6; bases outside the gene matches: 3. The CDR3 length is 15 residues. DNA of the CDR3: TGTGCCAGCAGCTTAGGCGGGAGGGATCCCGGGGAGCTGTTTTTT. Translation gives CASSLGGRDPGELFF.

The rearrangement links TRBV21-1 to TRBJ2-7; the table's D call TRBD1 went unverified against the DNA. TRBV21-1 constitutes a pseudogene. CDR3 length equals 16 residues. This CDR3 is CASSFRPSGQGYEQYF. The CDR3, as DNA: TGTGCCAGCAGCTTCCGTCCCTCGGGACAGGGGTACGAGCAGTACTTC.

This clone was observed a few times. This rearrangement joins TRBV7-2 to TRBJ1-6, with TRBD1 identical over 7 bases. Trimming removed 6 bases from V and 10 bases from J; junction bases left unmatched: 9. Germline CDR1 reads SGHTA; CDR2 reads FQGNSA. This CDR3 has 14 amino acids. DNA for the CDR3: TGTGCCAGCAGACCTGGGACAGTTAACTCACCCCTCCACTTT. It encodes CASRPGTVNSPLHF.

This sequence joins TRBV5-6 and TRBJ2-7, with D perhaps TRBD2 (6 bases). V was pared by 3 bases and J by 9 bases, with 13 bases between. CDR3 length: 12 amino acids. CDR1 and CDR2 from the germline V gene are SGHDT and YYEEEE. In DNA form, the CDR3 reads TGTGCCAGCAGCTCGCTTTGGCGGGGGCAGTACTTC. Protein sequence: CASSSLWRGQYF. Full variable domain (missing parts from reference TRBV5-6 and TRBJ2-7): DAGVTQSPTHLIKTRGQQVTLRCSPKSGHDTVSWYQQALGQGPQFIFQYYEEEERQRGNFPDRFSGHQFPNYSSELNVNALLLGDSALYLCASSSLWRGQYFGPGTRLTVT.

This chain uses TRBV7-2 with TRBJ2-7; D not resolved. V shed 0 bases and J shed 2 bases, with 8 bases lying between them. Per germline, CDR1 SGHTA and CDR2 FQGNSA. CDR3 length: 14 residues. The CDR3 coding sequence is TGTGCCAGCAGCTTAGCCTCTTCCCCCTACGAGCAGTACTTC. The encoded protein is CASSLASSPYEQYF.

CDR3 nucleotide sequence: TGCGCCAGCAGTCAAATAGGGGGCAGGCGAGAGACCCAGTACTTC. Translated, it gives CASSQIGGRRETQYF. The chain carries TRBV23-1 and TRBJ2-5, with 7 bases identical to TRBD1. TRBV23-1 belongs to the ORF category, with a function that is uncertain. J gave up 4 bases and V 2 bases, and 7 bases lay outside the gene matches. This CDR3 region has 15 residues.

For this clone: Other nucleotide sequences in the sample specify the same CDR3. The chain is built from TRBV27 and TRBJ1-5, with 8 bases identical to TRBD1. From germline, CDR1 is MNHEY and CDR2 SMNVEV (reference sequence). The CDR3 sequence is 12 residues long. V was clipped by 5 bases and J by 7 bases; unmatched bases: 1. The CDR3 nucleotides are TGTGCCAGCAGTGGACAGGGACAGCCCCAGCATTTT. It codes for CASSGQGQPQHF.

The CDR3 here is CASSIPGPNYGYTF. CDR3 bases: TGTGCCAGTAGTATACCAGGGCCAAACTATGGCTACACCTTC. V and J are TRBV19 and TRBJ1-2, with D perhaps TRBD1 (5 bases). This CDR3 contains 14 residues. Trimming pared 2 bases from V and 2 bases from J, leaving 9 bases between. Germline V gene sequence: CDR1 LNHDA, CDR2 SQIVND (reference sequence).

This chain uses TRBV19 with TRBJ2-2; 7 bases fit TRBD1. Germline CDR1 is LNHDA and CDR2 is SQIVND (reference sequence). The CDR3 sequence is 14 residues long. V dropped 5 bases and J dropped 6; count of bases not matched to a gene: 6. The CDR3: CASSVDRSAGELFF. For the CDR3, the DNA is TGTGCCAGTAGTGTGGACAGGTCGGCCGGGGAGCTGTTTTTT.

Ten or more counts support this clone. One end of the junction fails to match germline, which may point to a read error. The V call is TRBV6-6, the J call TRBJ2-7, with a possible D match to TRBD2 (6 bases). Germline V gene sequence: CDR1 MNHNY, CDR2 SVGAGI (reference sequence). The length of the CDR3 is 14 residues. Here the CDR3 reads CASSAGPGTYGQYF. The CDR3, as DNA: TGTGCCAGCAGTGCGGGGCCCGGGACCTACGGGCAGTACTTC.

The V call is TRBV7-3, the J call TRBJ1-1; 9 nucleotides agree with TRBD1. The ends lost 6 bases at V and 7 bases at J; junction bases unmatched: 6. The germline CDR1 and CDR2 sequences are SGHTA and FQGTGA. This CDR3 is built from 13 residues. In DNA form, the CDR3 reads TGTGCCAGCAGTCTCGACAGGGGGTATGAAGCTTTCTTT. It codes for CASSLDRGYEAFF.

This sequence joins TRBV18 and TRBJ2-1; 7 bases map to TRBD1. Unmatched junction bases numbered 12, after V lost 8 bases and J lost 5 bases. The germline V gene encodes CDR1 KGHSH and CDR2 LQKENI. The CDR3 is 15 residues long. The CDR3 DNA is TGTGCCAGCCTCCAGACAGGGAGTTCGGACAATGAGCAGTTCTTC. This codes for CASLQTGSSDNEQFF.

This chain uses TRBV19 with TRBJ2-3; TRBD2 matches at 12 bases. Per the germline V gene, CDR1 is LNHDA and CDR2 is SQIVND (reference sequence). Trimming cost V 9 bases and J 3 bases; bases outside gene matches: 4. The CDR3 consists of 14 residues. The CDR3 nucleotides read TGTGCCAGCAGGACTAGCGGGATGACAGATACGCAGTATTTT. As protein: CASRTSGMTDTQYF.

This clone was seen a handful of times. This sequence joins TRBV10-2 and TRBJ2-7; D gene ambiguous. The CDR3 is made up of 11 amino acids. CDR1 is WSHSY and CDR2 is SAAADI in the germline V gene. Trimming removed 11 bases at V and 7 bases at J, with 15 bases between. The CDR3 here is CAASQNSEQYF. The DNA of the CDR3 is TGCGCCGCCTCGCAAAACTCAGAGCAGTACTTC.

This chain connects TRBV27 to TRBJ1-1; tentative D call: TRBD1 (6 bases). Germline CDR1 and CDR2: MNHEY and SMNVEV (reference sequence). V was cut by 4 bases and J by 0 bases, with 12 bases left in between. The CDR3 consists of 15 residues. As DNA, the CDR3 is TGTGCCAGCAGTTGGCAGGGGAGTATGAACACTGAAGCTTTCTTT. This codes for CASSWQGSMNTEAFF.

The chain joins TRBV6-5 to TRBJ2-1; 9 nucleotides align to TRBD1. The ends lost 6 bases at V and 15 bases at J; junction bases unmatched: 9. Per germline, CDR1 MNHEY and CDR2 SVGAGI. This CDR3 is 12 amino acids long. The CDR3 reads CASSREGQGRFF. The CDR3 bases are TGTGCCAGCAGCCGCGAGGGACAGGGCCGGTTCTTC.

The J gene is TRBJ2-3, the V gene TRBV6-5, with 8 bases matching TRBD2. The V gene end was trimmed by 2 bases and the J gene end by 3 bases; junction bases not matched to a gene: 4. CDR1 is MNHEY, CDR2 SVGAGI, per germline. The CDR3 has 15 amino acids. As DNA, the CDR3 is TGTGCCAGCAGTTACGGTAGCGGGGAGACAGATACGCAGTATTTT. Residues: CASSYGSGETDTQYF.

The chain has TRBV27 and TRBJ1-2; 8 positions match TRBD1. The CDR3 totals 14 residues. Trimming took 7 bases from V and 5 from J; bases not matched to a gene: 9. CDR1 is MNHEY and CDR2 is SMNVEV in the germline V gene (reference sequence). The CDR3 DNA follows: TGTGCCAGCACCCGGACAGGGTCTCGGTATGGCTACACCTTC. This encodes CASTRTGSRYGYTF.

This CDR3 is CASRTGTGEQYF. CDR3 DNA: TGTGCCAGTCGGACAGGGACGGGGGAGCAGTACTTC. This chain connects TRBV6-1 to TRBJ2-7; TRBD1 aligns across 8 bases. Germline V gives CDR1 MNHNS, CDR2 SASEGT. The CDR3 length is 12 residues. Germline trimming cut 9 bases from V and 7 bases from J; bases unmatched to any gene: 8.

V gene TRBV7-3 combines with J gene TRBJ1-1; tentatively, D is TRBD1 (6 bases). V lost 4 bases to trimming and J lost 3 bases, with 15 bases between them. The CDR3 sequence is 15 residues long. Germline V lookup: CDR1 SGHTA, CDR2 FQGTGA. The CDR3 DNA is TGTGCCAGCAGCTCTACAGGGAAGGCGGACACTGAAGCTTTCTTT. Translating gives CASSSTGKADTEAFF.

This clone was seen only once. The chain recombines TRBV12-5 with TRBJ2-7, with TRBD1 as a possible D gene (5 bases). Trimming left V 0 bases short and J 7 bases short, with 19 bases between. The CDR3 loop spans 16 amino acids. Germline values: CDR1 LGHNT, CDR2 FRNRAP. Here the CDR3 reads CASGLVLGQGLWEQYF. For the CDR3, the DNA is TGTGCTAGTGGTTTGGTACTTGGGCAGGGCCTGTGGGAGCAGTACTTC.

This clone showed up just once. V is TRBV7-9 and J is TRBJ1-5, with D unclear. Per the germline V gene, CDR1 is SEHNR and CDR2 is FQNEAQ (reference sequence). CDR3 length equals 17 residues. V dropped 4 bases and J dropped 0 bases, with 16 bases sitting between them. In DNA, the CDR3 is TGTGCCAGCAGCTCCCTGCAGGAAGGAAATAGCAATCAGCCCCAGCATTTT. Its protein is CASSSLQEGNSNQPQHF. The variable domain in full, with the rest retrieved from reference TRBV7-9 and TRBJ1-5, is DTGVSQNPRHKITKRGQNVTFRCDPISEHNRLYWYRQTLGQGPEFLTYFQNEAQLEKSRLLSDRFSAERPKGSFSTLEIQRTEQGDSAMYLCASSSLQEGNSNQPQHFGDGTRLSIL.